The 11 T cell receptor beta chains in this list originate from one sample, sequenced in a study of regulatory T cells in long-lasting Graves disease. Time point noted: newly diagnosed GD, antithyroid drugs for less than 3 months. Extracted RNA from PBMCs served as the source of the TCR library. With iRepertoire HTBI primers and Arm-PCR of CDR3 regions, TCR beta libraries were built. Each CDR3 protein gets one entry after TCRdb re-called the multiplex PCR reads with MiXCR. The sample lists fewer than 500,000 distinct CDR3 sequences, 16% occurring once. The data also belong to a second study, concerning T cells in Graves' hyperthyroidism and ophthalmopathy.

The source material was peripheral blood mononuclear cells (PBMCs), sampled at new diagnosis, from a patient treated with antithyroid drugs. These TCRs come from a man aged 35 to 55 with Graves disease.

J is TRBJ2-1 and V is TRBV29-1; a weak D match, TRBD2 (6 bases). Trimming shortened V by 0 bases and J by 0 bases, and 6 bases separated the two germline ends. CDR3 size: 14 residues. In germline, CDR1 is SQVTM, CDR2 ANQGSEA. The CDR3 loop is CSVEDGSSYNEQFF. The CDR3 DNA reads TGCAGCGTTGAAGACGGGAGCTCCTACAATGAGCAGTTCTTC.

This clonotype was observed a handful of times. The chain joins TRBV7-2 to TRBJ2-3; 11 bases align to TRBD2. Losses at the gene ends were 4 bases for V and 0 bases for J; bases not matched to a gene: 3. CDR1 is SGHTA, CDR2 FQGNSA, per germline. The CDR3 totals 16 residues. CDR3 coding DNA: TGTGCCAGCAGCTCGGGACTAGCGGCCAGCACAGATACGCAGTATTTT. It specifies CASSSGLAASTDTQYF.

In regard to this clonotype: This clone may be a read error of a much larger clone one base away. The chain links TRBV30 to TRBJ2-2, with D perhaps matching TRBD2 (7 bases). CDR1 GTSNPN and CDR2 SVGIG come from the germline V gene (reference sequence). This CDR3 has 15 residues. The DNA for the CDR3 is TGTGTCTGGAGTGGGGGGGCGGGTGACGCCGGGGAGCTGTTTTTT. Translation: CVWSGGAGDAGELFF.

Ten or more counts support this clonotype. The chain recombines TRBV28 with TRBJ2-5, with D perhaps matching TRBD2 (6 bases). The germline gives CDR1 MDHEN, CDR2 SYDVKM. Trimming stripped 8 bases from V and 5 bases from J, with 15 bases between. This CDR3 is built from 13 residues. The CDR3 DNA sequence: TGTGCCAGCCGGGACTCCCAAGGGGAGACCCAGTACTTC. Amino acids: CASRDSQGETQYF.

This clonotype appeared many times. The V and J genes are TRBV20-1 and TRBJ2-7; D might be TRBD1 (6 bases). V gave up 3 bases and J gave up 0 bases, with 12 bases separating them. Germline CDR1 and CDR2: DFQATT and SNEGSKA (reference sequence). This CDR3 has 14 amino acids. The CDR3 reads CSASLLQGSYEQYF. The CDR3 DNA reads TGCAGTGCTAGCCTACTACAGGGCTCCTACGAGCAGTACTTC.

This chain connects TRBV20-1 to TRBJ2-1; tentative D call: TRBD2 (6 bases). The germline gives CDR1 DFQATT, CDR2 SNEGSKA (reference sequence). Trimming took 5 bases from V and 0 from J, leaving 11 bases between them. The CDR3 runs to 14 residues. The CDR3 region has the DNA TGCAGTGCTTTTCTAGCGAACTCCTACAATGAGCAGTTCTTC. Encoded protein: CSAFLANSYNEQFF.

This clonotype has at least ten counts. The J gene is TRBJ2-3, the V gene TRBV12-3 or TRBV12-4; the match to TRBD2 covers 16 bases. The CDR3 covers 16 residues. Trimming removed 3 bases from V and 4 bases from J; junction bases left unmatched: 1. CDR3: CASSFGTSGRADTQYF. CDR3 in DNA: TGTGCCAGCAGTTTCGGGACTAGCGGGAGGGCAGATACGCAGTATTTT.

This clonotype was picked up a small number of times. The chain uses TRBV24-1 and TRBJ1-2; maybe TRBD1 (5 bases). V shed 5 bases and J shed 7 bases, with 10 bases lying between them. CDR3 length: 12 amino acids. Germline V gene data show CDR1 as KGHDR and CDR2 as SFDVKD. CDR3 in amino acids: CATSGGAFGYTF. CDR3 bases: TGTGCCACCAGTGGTGGGGCGTTTGGCTACACCTTC.

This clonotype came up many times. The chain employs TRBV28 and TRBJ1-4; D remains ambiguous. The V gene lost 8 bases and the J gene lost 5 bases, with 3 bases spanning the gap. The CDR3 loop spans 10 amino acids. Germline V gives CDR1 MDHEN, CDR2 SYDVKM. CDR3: CASRNEKLFF. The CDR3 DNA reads TGTGCCAGCCGAAATGAAAAACTGTTTTTT.

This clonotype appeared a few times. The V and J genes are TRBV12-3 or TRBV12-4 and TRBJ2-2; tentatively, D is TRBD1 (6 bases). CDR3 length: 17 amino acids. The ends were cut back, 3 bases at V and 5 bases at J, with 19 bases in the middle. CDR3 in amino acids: CASSFGPGTIVTGELFF. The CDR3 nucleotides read TGTGCCAGCAGTTTCGGGCCCGGGACAATAGTTACCGGGGAGCTGTTTTTT.

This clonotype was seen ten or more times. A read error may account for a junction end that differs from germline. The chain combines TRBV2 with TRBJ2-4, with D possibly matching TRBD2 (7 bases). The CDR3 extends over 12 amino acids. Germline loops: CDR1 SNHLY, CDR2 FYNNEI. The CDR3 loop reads CASSEGGASRDF. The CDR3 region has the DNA TGTGCCAGCAGTGAGGGGGGGGCCAGCAGGGACTTC. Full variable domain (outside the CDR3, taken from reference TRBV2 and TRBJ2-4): EPEVTQTPSHQVTQMGQEVILRCVPISNHLYFYWYRQILGQKVEFLVSFYNNEISEKSEIFDDQFSVERPDGSNFTLKIRSTKLEDSAMYFCASSEGGASRDFGAGTRLSVL.